Described below is a single TCR beta chain sequence and its context. The antigen remains undetermined. Depths of 1 in 200,000 to 1 in 1 million T cells were the sequencing target. Some clones are missing from TCRdb's copy, which holds only in-frame ones; the method was immunoSEQ multiplex PCR. Of roughly 110,000 clones listed, about 53% were seen once; the top ten hold under 45%. There are 18 residues in the CDR3. Trimming took 5 bases from V and 0 from J; bases not matched to a gene: 10. Germline assignment: CDR1 SGHVS and CDR2 FQNEAQ. This sample stems from a study of cytotoxic CD8 clonotypes in ibrutinib-treated CLL. Study-level information: Response samples were taken after a median of about 12 months on treatment, range 6 to 36. Study-wide points: Exceeding age-matched healthy donors, baseline clonality also tracked the counts of circulating CD8+ T cells. Clonality went up at ibrutinib response and then declined back toward baseline at progression.

The receptor comes from a human donor with chronic lymphocytic leukemia. This specimen consisted of PBMCs, obtained after 24 months of ibrutinib treatment. J is TRBJ1-5 and V is TRBV7-8; 10 bases match TRBD1. The CDR3, as DNA: TGTGCCAGCAGCGGGACAGGGGTTAGGTTTTATAGCAATCAGCCCCAGCATTTT. Translation gives CASSGTGVRFYSNQPQHF.